Below are 21 T cell receptor beta chains sequenced from a single sample in a study of patients and donors after allogeneic stem cell transplantation. TCRdb ran MiXCR on the RT-PCR reads and lists one entry per CDR3 protein. Of over 350,000 distinct CDR3 sequences listed, 16% are singletons. Material for sequencing was blood, either unsorted or a sorted T cell fraction (not recorded which). Receptors were obtained from a human donor who was either an allogeneic HSCT recipient or a stem cell or donor lymphocyte infusion donor (not recorded which). It is not recorded whose cells these are; they may come from a transplant donor.

The chain joins TRBV7-9 to TRBJ1-1; the D gene is possibly TRBD1 (5 bases). The CDR3 contains 15 residues. Germline CDR1 reads SEHNR; CDR2 reads FQNEAQ (reference sequence). Trimming stripped 1 base from V and 5 bases from J, with 14 bases between. CDR3 sequence: CASSLVSGRGTEAFF. The CDR3 nucleotides read TGTGCCAGCAGCTTAGTTTCAGGGCGAGGGACTGAAGCTTTCTTT.

Only a few counts were recorded for this clonotype. The chain uses TRBV7-8 and TRBJ1-2, with D perhaps matching TRBD1 (5 bases). Germline CDR1 reads SGHVS; CDR2 reads FQNEAQ. The CDR3 sequence is 16 residues long. V was cut by 2 bases and J by 4 bases, with 17 bases left in between. The CDR3 protein is CASSLRSQDRFYGYTF. As DNA, the CDR3 is TGTGCCAGCAGCTTAAGGTCACAGGACCGCTTCTATGGCTACACCTTC.

This chain connects TRBV27 to TRBJ2-3; 10 nucleotides align to TRBD1. Trimming at V came to 2 bases and at J to 5 bases, leaving 7 bases not matched to a gene. Germline V gives CDR1 MNHEY, CDR2 SMNVEV (reference sequence). The CDR3 runs 16 residues. This CDR3 is CASSLDRGRVIDTQYF. Written as DNA, the CDR3 is TGTGCCAGCAGTTTAGACAGGGGGCGCGTGATAGATACGCAGTATTTT.

This clonotype occurred a few times. This chain links TRBV6-5 with TRBJ2-4, with D possibly being TRBD1 (5 bases). There are 13 residues in the CDR3. Germline loops: CDR1 MNHEY, CDR2 SVGAGI. Trimming pared 3 bases from V and 11 bases from J, leaving 14 bases between. The DNA of the CDR3 is TGTGCCAGCAGTTATTCAGACAGCCGATTTCAGTACTTC. Translated, it gives CASSYSDSRFQYF.

V is TRBV3-1 and J is TRBJ2-2; D call uncertain. V was pared by 5 bases and J by 4 bases, with 11 bases between. This CDR3 contains 14 residues. Germline V gene data show CDR1 as LGHDT and CDR2 as YNNKEL (reference sequence). CDR3 nucleotides: TGTGCCAGCAGCGGGCTGGTAGGCACCGGGGAGCTGTTTTTT. This codes for CASSGLVGTGELFF.

The chain combines TRBV7-9 with TRBJ2-7; 11 nucleotides line up with TRBD2. Germline CDR1 reads SEHNR; CDR2 reads FQNEAQ (reference sequence). V was pared by 5 bases and J by 9 bases, with 3 bases of the junction left unmatched. This CDR3 contains 12 residues. The CDR3 sequence: CASSPGLAGQYF. In DNA form, the CDR3 reads TGTGCCAGCAGCCCTGGACTAGCGGGGCAGTACTTC.

This clonotype occurred a few times. This chain connects TRBV7-3 to TRBJ2-1; 7 nucleotides match TRBD2. The germline gives CDR1 SGHTA, CDR2 FQGTGA. V was pared by 5 bases and J by 7 bases, with 20 bases of the junction left unmatched. The CDR3 spans 18 residues. The CDR3 spells CASSLRGVGLGDYNEQFF. CDR3 sequence (DNA): TGTGCCAGCAGCCTCCGCGGGGTTGGACTAGGCGACTATAATGAGCAGTTCTTC. The full variable domain, its missing parts supplied by reference TRBV7-3 and TRBJ2-1, is GAGVSQTPSNKVTEKGKYVELRCDPISGHTALYWYRQSLGQGPEFLIYFQGTGAADDSGLPNDRFFAVRPEGSVSTLKIQRTERGDSAVYLCASSLRGVGLGDYNEQFFGPGTRLTVL.

This clonotype showed up just a few times. This chain joins TRBV7-8 and TRBJ2-7; D is ambiguous. Germline V gene data show CDR1 as SGHVS and CDR2 as FQNEAQ. CDR3 length: 14 residues. V was pared by 5 bases and J by 7 bases, with 18 bases between. The CDR3 DNA is TGTGCCAGCAGCCAAGGCGACCGTTATCCGGAGCAGTACTTC. It translates to CASSQGDRYPEQYF.

The rearrangement uses TRBV18 and TRBJ2-1; 11 nucleotides match TRBD1. The V gene end was trimmed by 8 bases and the J gene end by 7 bases; junction bases not matched to a gene: 4. CDR1 and CDR2 (germline): KGHSH, LQKENI. The CDR3 runs 13 residues. The CDR3: CASTGTGGNEQFF. The CDR3 DNA reads as TGTGCCAGCACAGGGACAGGGGGGAATGAGCAGTTCTTC.

V is TRBV4-2 and J is TRBJ2-1; D is perhaps TRBD2 (6 bases). The CDR3 runs to 15 residues. Per the germline V gene, CDR1 is LGHNA and CDR2 is YNFKEQ. Trimming shortened V by 1 base and J by 9 bases, and 16 bases separated the two germline ends. The DNA for the CDR3 is TGTGCCAGCAGCCAAGTACCGGGAGCGAAGGGTGAGCAGTTCTTC. This gives the protein CASSQVPGAKGEQFF.

The V gene is TRBV27, the J gene TRBJ2-7, with D hard to call. The CDR3 runs to 15 residues. CDR1 and CDR2 from the germline V gene are MNHEY and SMNVEV (reference sequence). V was trimmed by 6 bases and J by 0 bases, leaving 15 bases between them. CDR3 protein: CASRLRPLPSYEQYF. The CDR3 DNA is TGTGCCAGCAGATTAAGACCCTTACCCTCCTACGAGCAGTACTTC.

The V and J genes are TRBV5-6 and TRBJ2-1; TRBD2 matches at 9 bases. CDR3 length equals 14 residues. Germline values: CDR1 SGHDT, CDR2 YYEEEE. The J segment lost 5 bases and the V segment lost 0 bases, leaving 0 bases of the junction unmatched. The chain's CDR3 is CASSLASGDNEQFF. The CDR3 region has the DNA TGTGCCAGCAGCTTGGCTAGCGGGGACAATGAGCAGTTCTTC.

The chain carries TRBV5-1 and TRBJ1-1; D is perhaps TRBD1 (5 bases). Germline CDR1 is SGHRS and CDR2 is YFSETQ. There are 14 residues in the CDR3. Trimming shortened V by 4 bases and J by 5 bases, and 15 bases separated the two germline ends. This chain's CDR3 is CASSPQGGGTEAFF. The CDR3 DNA reads as TGCGCCAGCAGCCCTCAAGGCGGGGGGACTGAAGCTTTCTTT.

This clonotype turned up a few times. This chain connects TRBV4-2 to TRBJ2-7, with 13 bases identical to TRBD2. The CDR3 has 16 residues. Germline V gene data show CDR1 as LGHNA and CDR2 as YNFKEQ. Trimming cost V 3 bases and J 3 bases; bases outside gene matches: 5. The CDR3 spells CASSQEGLAGFYEQYF. In DNA form, the CDR3 reads TGTGCCAGCAGCCAGGAGGGACTAGCGGGGTTCTACGAGCAGTACTTC.

This clonotype has only a few counts. The J gene is TRBJ1-1, the V gene TRBV27; 8 nucleotides match TRBD1. The CDR3 runs 15 residues. Germline CDR1 reads MNHEY; CDR2 reads SMNVEV (reference sequence). Trimming took 4 bases from V and 0 from J; bases not matched to a gene: 4. The CDR3 nucleotides read TGTGCCAGCAGTTGGGGGGGACAGGTGAACACTGAAGCTTTCTTT. Its protein product is CASSWGGQVNTEAFF.

This clonotype came up once. The chain joins TRBV5-5 to TRBJ1-4, with no clear D. Trimming removed 1 base from V and 12 bases from J, with 13 bases in between. This CDR3 contains 13 residues. The V gene's germline CDR1 is SGHKS and CDR2 YYEKEE (reference sequence). The CDR3 DNA sequence: TGTGCCAGCAGCTTGTCGTGGGGTTCGGAACTGTTTTTT. Translating it yields CASSLSWGSELFF. The whole variable domain, filled in from reference TRBV5-5 and TRBJ1-4, reads DAGVTQSPTHLIKTRGQQVTLRCSPISGHKSVSWYQQVLGQGPQFIFQYYEKEERGRGNFPDRFSARQFPNYSSELNVNALLLGDSALYLCASSLSWGSELFFGSGTQLSVL.

This clonotype has ten or more counts. The DNA for the CDR3 is TGTGCCAGCAGACTAGCGGGGCTTGGGGAGACCCAGTACTTC. Translation gives CASRLAGLGETQYF. This chain connects TRBV12-3 or TRBV12-4 to TRBJ2-5, with 10 bases aligning to TRBD2. Losses at the gene ends were 6 bases for V and 5 bases for J; bases not matched to a gene: 6. The CDR3 has 14 residues.

The CDR3 here is CAIRISGPRGGEQYF. The CDR3 DNA reads TGTGCCATCAGGATCTCCGGACCCAGGGGGGGCGAGCAGTACTTC. This chain uses TRBV10-3 with TRBJ2-7; D may correspond to TRBD1 or TRBD2 (7 bases each). V lost 6 bases and J lost 6, with 21 bases in between. The germline gives CDR1 ENHRY, CDR2 SYGVKD. This CDR3 has 15 residues.

V and J are TRBV4-1 and TRBJ2-3; D is unresolved. Trimming took off 0 bases at V and 0 bases at J, with 4 bases between the two ends. The germline V gene encodes CDR1 MGHRA and CDR2 YSYEKL. CDR3 length equals 14 residues. CDR3 sequence: CASSQEGSTDTQYF. CDR3 coding DNA: TGCGCCAGCAGCCAAGAAGGTAGCACAGATACGCAGTATTTT.

The chain couples TRBV5-1 to TRBJ2-7, with a weak D call TRBD1 (5 bases). CDR1 SGHRS and CDR2 YFSETQ come from the germline V gene. Between the trimmed V and J ends, which lost 0 bases and 11 bases, there was a span of 18 bases. The CDR3 consists of 14 residues. The CDR3 reads CASSLGQNSHREYF. The DNA for the CDR3 is TGCGCCAGCAGCTTGGGACAGAACAGTCACAGAGAGTACTTC.

This clonotype has only a few counts. This chain links TRBV20-1 with TRBJ2-5; 10 bases agree with TRBD1. The V gene's germline CDR1 is DFQATT and CDR2 SNEGSKA (reference sequence). CDR3 length: 15 residues. V shed 0 bases and J 7 bases; nucleotides not matched to a gene: 8. CDR3 sequence (DNA): TGCAGTGCTAGAGATAGGGGGACAGGGGTTTGGACCCAGTACTTC. It is translated as CSARDRGTGVWTQYF.